This T cell receptor (beta chain) was identified during a study of T cells in Graves' hyperthyroidism and ophthalmopathy. Study-level results: The model forecast ophthalmopathy, anticipating it by a median about six months before onset.

Subjects aged 18 to 65 presented with newly diagnosed hyperthyroidism of less than 2 months' duration. The CDR3 has 19 residues. CDR1 ENHRY and CDR2 SYGVKD come from the germline V gene. Trimming took 2 bases from V and 4 from J, leaving 26 bases between them. From RNA transcripts, TCR beta CDR3 regions were amplified. The study used the HTBI primer set for a first-round RT-PCR of the TCR CDR3. Using its own MiXCR run on the multiplex PCR reads, TCRdb lists one record per CDR3 protein. The table shows about 520,000 distinct CDR3 sequences, with about a fifth occurring only once. This clonotype occurred a few times. What it binds is unknown.

The chain carries TRBV10-3 and TRBJ1-2; maybe TRBD1 (5 bases). The sample consisted of blood. The sequence derives from a young man with Graves' hyperthyroidism. This chain's CDR3 is CAISETDGSSGGATYGYTF. Written as DNA, the CDR3 is TGTGCCATCAGTGAGACCGACGGCAGTTCGGGGGGAGCGACCTATGGCTACACCTTC.